A selection of T cell receptor beta chains follows, all from one sample in a study of blood T cell repertoires in COVID-19. Profiled with immunoSEQ multiplex PCR; TCRdb holds only in-frame clones, not every one. This table holds approximately 75,000 clones, approximately 78% found once. Sequencing was done on a sample of peripheral blood. These receptors all come from a woman older than 75 with acute or convalescent COVID-19. Each CDR3 is given with its conserved first and last residue. A D gene is named only where the DNA matches it firmly. Expanded clones get a size class; other rows say once, few or many, or leave the size out.

v_call	d_call	clone_size	j_call	cdr3_nt	cdr3_aa
TRBV6-4	TRBD2	NA	TRBJ2-3	TGTGCCAGCAGGCCGACTAGCGGCACAGATACGCAGTATTTT	CASRPTSGTDTQYF
TRBV2	TRBD1	NA	TRBJ1-2	TGTGCCAGCAGTGAGCAGGGGGCGAACTATGGCTACACCTTC	CASSEQGANYGYTF
TRBV11-2	TRBD2	NA	TRBJ2-5	TGTGCCAGCAGCTTAGGGTCTAGCGGGGGACAAGAGACCCAGTACTTC	CASSLGSSGGQETQYF
TRBV2	NA	NA	TRBJ1-2	TGTGCCAGCAGTGAAGCGGCGGGAACTAACTATGGCTACACCTTC	CASSEAAGTNYGYTF
TRBV6-5	TRBD2	NA	TRBJ2-5	TGTGCCAGCAGTCCGGGACTAGTGGCAGAGACCCAGTACTTC	CASSPGLVAETQYF
TRBV6-1	TRBD1	NA	TRBJ1-4	TGTGCCAGCAGTGAAGGGACAGGGTATGAAAAACTGTTTTTT	CASSEGTGYEKLFF
TRBV10-2	NA	NA	TRBJ2-3	TGCGCCAGCAGTGCCCTGTCGTTAGCGATGGGCACAGATACGCAGTATTTT	CASSALSLAMGTDTQYF
TRBV6-5	NA	NA	TRBJ1-2	TGTGCCAGCAGTTCAACGCTTACAGGGAACTATGGCTACACCTTC	CASSSTLTGNYGYTF
TRBV7-2	NA	NA	TRBJ1-1	TGTGCCAGCAGCTCCTTTCTAAGGAGCACTGAAGCTTTCTTT	CASSSFLRSTEAFF
TRBV18	NA	NA	TRBJ1-2	TGTGCCAGCTCAACCAACGCCGACACCTTCTATGGCTACACCTTC	CASSTNADTFYGYTF
TRBV27	NA	NA	TRBJ1-2	TGTGCCAGCAGTTATAATACCGTGGGGGGTGGCTACACCTTC	CASSYNTVGGGYTF
TRBV9	NA	NA	TRBJ2-4	TGTGCCAGCAGTCAACCTAGCTCCCGGGGAGACATTCAGTACTTC	CASSQPSSRGDIQYF
TRBV19	NA	NA	TRBJ2-4	TGTGCCAGCCTGGACACCAAAAACATTCAGTACTTC	CASLDTKNIQYF
TRBV20-1	NA	NA	TRBJ1-3	TGCAGTGCCCGAGTGGGAGACACCATATATTTT	CSARVGDTIYF
TRBV4-1	NA	NA	TRBJ2-7	TGCGCCAGCAGCCAAGGACCAGGGGCCCTCTACGAGCAGTACTTC	CASSQGPGALYEQYF
TRBV6-5	NA	NA	TRBJ1-2	TGTGCCAGCAGAGCGGCAATCCTCTATGGCTACACCTTC	CASRAAILYGYTF
TRBV6-1	TRBD1	NA	TRBJ2-3	TGTGCCAGCAGTGAAGACAGGGGCTTTAATTTGGCAGATACGCAGTATTTT	CASSEDRGFNLADTQYF
TRBV7-9	NA	NA	TRBJ1-4	TGTGCCAGCAGCTTAGACAGGTCTAATGAAAAACTGTTTTTT	CASSLDRSNEKLFF
TRBV21-1	NA	NA	TRBJ2-1	TGTGCCAGCAGCAAAACGGGCAGGGGGCGCAGGGATGAGCAGTTCTTC	CASSKTGRGRRDEQFF
TRBV6-5	TRBD1	NA	TRBJ2-4	TGTGCCAGCACCGACAGGGACCCCCTAGACATTCAGTACTTC	CASTDRDPLDIQYF
TRBV7-8	NA	NA	TRBJ1-6	TGTGCCAGCAGCCCTCCCCGGGGGGGCGGTAATTCACCCCTCCACTTT	CASSPPRGGGNSPLHF
TRBV2	NA	NA	TRBJ1-1	TGTGCCAGCATAGTACAGGGTTCAGAAGCTTTCTTT	CASIVQGSEAFF
TRBV27	TRBD2	NA	TRBJ2-3	TGTGCCAGCAGTCCCCTTAGCGGGGATGGCACAGATACGCAGTATTTT	CASSPLSGDGTDTQYF
TRBV3-1/TRBV3-2	NA	NA	TRBJ1-1	TGTGCCAGCAGCACTCTTTTGAACACTGAAGCTTTCTTT	CASSTLLNTEAFF
TRBV5-5	TRBD1	NA	TRBJ2-2	TGTGCCAGCAGGAAACAGGGGGCTGACACCGGGGAGCTGTTTTTT	CASRKQGADTGELFF
TRBV19	NA	NA	TRBJ1-4	TGTGCCAGTAGTCTTCAGGGTTCGAGTGAAAAACTGTTTTTT	CASSLQGSSEKLFF
TRBV27	NA	NA	TRBJ1-1	TGTGCCAGCAGCCTTGATAGGGACACCCAAGCTTTCTTT	CASSLDRDTQAFF
TRBV3-1/TRBV3-2	NA	few	TRBJ2-7	TGTGCCAGCAGGAGTAACAGGGCTCTGCCCTACGAGCAGTACTTC	CASRSNRALPYEQYF
TRBV5-4	TRBD1	NA	TRBJ1-2	TGTGCCAGCAGCACGACAGGGATAACGAGTGGCTACACCTTC	CASSTTGITSGYTF
TRBV11-1	NA	few	TRBJ2-3	TGTGCCAGCAGCTTAATGCCCGGGAACCAAGTTACGCAGTATTTT	CASSLMPGNQVTQYF
TRBV6-2/TRBV6-3	NA	NA	TRBJ1-4	TGTGCCAGCAGTTACCTCCAGTATGCAACTAATGAAAAACTGTTTTTT	CASSYLQYATNEKLFF
TRBV29-1	NA	NA	TRBJ1-5	TGCAGCGTTGGGGGGCAGGATCAGCCCCAGCATTTT	CSVGGQDQPQHF
TRBV5-1	TRBD1	NA	TRBJ1-1	TGCGCCAGCAGCTCTTTAGATAAGGGACAGGGGAACACTGAAGCTTTCTTT	CASSSLDKGQGNTEAFF
TRBV7-6	TRBD2	once	TRBJ2-7	TGTGCCAGCAGCCGGGGGGGACTAGAGAGCGAGCAGTACTTC	CASSRGGLESEQYF
TRBV6-5	NA	NA	TRBJ2-5	TGTGCCAGTACAGGGAAAGAGACCCAGTACTTC	CASTGKETQYF
TRBV30	TRBD1	NA	TRBJ1-3	TGTGCCTGGACCCCGGACAGGGGGAACTCTGGAAACACCATATATTTT	CAWTPDRGNSGNTIYF
TRBV13	TRBD2	NA	TRBJ2-5	TGTGCCAGCAGTTACCGGGGGGTGGGGCAAGAGACCCAGTACTTC	CASSYRGVGQETQYF
TRBV27	TRBD1	NA	TRBJ2-1	TGTGCCAGCAGTCTAACCGGGACAGGGATCAAGAGCTCCTACAATGAGCAGTTCTTC	CASSLTGTGIKSSYNEQFF
TRBV5-1	NA	NA	TRBJ2-3	TGCGCCAGCAGGGCGGAGAATACGCAGTATTTT	CASRAENTQYF
TRBV20-1	NA	NA	TRBJ2-2	TGCAGTGCTAGTCCTAGATCCACCGGGGAGCTGTTTTTT	CSASPRSTGELFF
TRBV18	NA	NA	TRBJ2-3	TGTGCCAGCTCACCCAGGGGGGTCGCAGATACGCAGTATTTT	CASSPRGVADTQYF
TRBV9	NA	NA	TRBJ2-1	TGTGCCAGCAGCGGCCCCGCGGGCTTCTACAATGAGCAGTTCTTC	CASSGPAGFYNEQFF
TRBV3-1/TRBV3-2	TRBD2	NA	TRBJ2-3	TGTGCCAGCAGCCAACGGACTAGCGGGGGGGCGGGATCACAGTATTTT	CASSQRTSGGAGSQYF
TRBV30	TRBD1	once	TRBJ2-5	TGTGCCTGGAGTGGGGGACAGGGGGAGACCCAGTACTTC	CAWSGGQGETQYF
TRBV19	TRBD1	NA	TRBJ1-1	TGTGCCAGTAGTATATACCTGACAGGGTTGGACACTGAAGCTTTCTTT	CASSIYLTGLDTEAFF
TRBV6-5	TRBD2	NA	TRBJ2-5	TGTGCCAGCGACGGTAGCGGGGGGAAAGAGACCCAGTACTTC	CASDGSGGKETQYF
TRBV14	TRBD1	NA	TRBJ2-1	TGTGCCAGCAGCCAGCAGGGGGCGATCTCCTACAATGAGCAGTTCTTC	CASSQQGAISYNEQFF
TRBV9	NA	NA	TRBJ1-4	TGTGCCAGCAGCAAAACAGGGAGCGAAAAACTGTTTTTT	CASSKTGSEKLFF
TRBV5-6	NA	NA	TRBJ1-4	TGTGCCAGCAGCTTAGTGGGGCGGACTAATGAAAAACTGTTTTTT	CASSLVGRTNEKLFF
TRBV28	TRBD1	NA	TRBJ1-2	TGTGCCAGCAGAACCCAGGGGGCCCAGAACTATGGCTACACCTTC	CASRTQGAQNYGYTF
TRBV10-3	NA	NA	TRBJ1-2	TGTGCCATCAGTACCTCACAGGACTATGGCTACACCTTC	CAISTSQDYGYTF
TRBV5-1	NA	NA	TRBJ2-5	TGCGCCAGCAGCTCAAAACAGGGGACTGAAGAGACCCAGTACTTC	CASSSKQGTEETQYF
TRBV12-3/TRBV12-4	NA	NA	TRBJ1-1	TGTGCCAGCAGTCGCTCAAGCGACAGTGAAGCTTTCTTT	CASSRSSDSEAFF
TRBV29-1	NA	NA	TRBJ1-1	TGCAGCGTTTCGGGGGGCGAATGGAACACTGAAGCTTTCTTT	CSVSGGEWNTEAFF
TRBV5-1	NA	NA	TRBJ1-3	TGCGCCAGCCGACGACAGAGCTCTGGAAACACCATATATTTT	CASRRQSSGNTIYF
TRBV5-1	NA	NA	TRBJ1-4	TGCGCCAGCAGCTTGCAGGCCTCCCGAGATGAAAAACTGTTTTTT	CASSLQASRDEKLFF
TRBV6-5	TRBD2	NA	TRBJ2-1	TGTGCCAGCAGTTCGGGGACTAGCGGGGGAGGAGAGCAGTTCTTC	CASSSGTSGGGEQFF
TRBV5-5	TRBD1	NA	TRBJ1-5	TGTGCCAGCAGCTTGGAACCTCAGGGGGGCAATCAGCCCCAGCATTTT	CASSLEPQGGNQPQHF
TRBV10-1	TRBD1	NA	TRBJ1-2	TGCGCCAGCAGTGAGTCGTCACAGGGGGGTTTTGGAGGCTACACCTTC	CASSESSQGGFGGYTF
TRBV5-1	TRBD1	NA	TRBJ2-7	TGCGCCAGCAGTTCTCCCCGACGGCAGGCCGCAGGGACAGGGGGTTCCACGAGCTCCTACGAGCAGTACTTC	CASSSPRRQAAGTGGSTSSYEQYF